The following is a T cell receptor (beta chain) sequence with its context. Its target is not known. This sample is part of a study of shared clonotypes between healthy human individuals. Overall study results and limits: Relative to clonotypes present in all four donors, those not shared had lower generation probabilities. The genetic and exposure-history diversity represented was limited by few donors.

V was shortened by 1 base and J by 2 bases, with 9 bases between the two germline ends. This CDR3 is built from 14 residues. Germline V gene sequence: CDR1 LGHNA, CDR2 YNFKEQ. Profiling relied on immunoSEQ multiplex PCR, and the TCRdb table lists in-frame clones only, not all of them. Among more than 2,000,000 clones listed, 85% to 95% were seen once. Each donor was a Caucasian adult residing in Nashville, Tennessee. Partitioning of CD4+ cells yielded a CD45RA+ naive subset and a CD45RA-negative memory subset. The rearrangement links TRBV4-2 to TRBJ2-7, with D perhaps TRBD1 (5 bases). Source material: naive CD4+ T cells from PBMCs. Subset given: CD45RA+ positively selected. The sequence was collected from a man in his late teens or twenties in good health. Some clones in this sample may be carry-over from other donors' samples. The CDR3 is CASSQVIGAYEQYF. For the CDR3, the DNA is TGTGCCAGCAGCCAAGTAATAGGGGCCTACGAGCAGTACTTC.